Presented here are 25 T cell receptor beta chains from one specimen sequenced in a study of blood T cell repertoires in COVID-19. Assay used: immunoSEQ multiplex PCR; TCRdb lists only in-frame clones, some missing. The sample includes over 110,000 clones, approximately 90% of them seen just once. The sample taken for sequencing was peripheral blood. These receptors all come from a human donor in a cohort sampled during active COVID-19.

The chain is built from TRBV12-3 or TRBV12-4 and TRBJ2-7; TRBD2 might be the D (6 bases). There are 13 residues in the CDR3. V lost 5 bases, J lost 5 bases, and 13 bases lay in between. The CDR3 region is CASSRRLVHEQYF. For the CDR3, the DNA is TGTGCCAGCAGTAGACGACTAGTTCACGAGCAGTACTTC.

The rearrangement links TRBV4-2 to TRBJ2-4; 7 bases match TRBD2. The CDR3 is 16 amino acids. CDR1 is LGHNA, CDR2 YNFKEQ, per germline. Trimming cost V 3 bases and J 5 bases; bases outside gene matches: 10. Here the CDR3 DNA reads TGTGCCAGCAGCCATACGCTATTGGCGGGGGAAAACATTCAGTACTTC. Amino acids: CASSHTLLAGENIQYF.

V and J are TRBV19 and TRBJ2-1; 12 bases fit TRBD2. Unmatched junction bases numbered 4, after V lost 2 bases and J lost 8 bases. The germline CDR1 and CDR2 sequences are LNHDA and SQIVND (reference sequence). CDR3 length: 15 residues. For the CDR3, the DNA is TGTGCCAGTAGTATAACTAGCGGGGGGTTCGATGAGCAGTTCTTC. It is translated as CASSITSGGFDEQFF.

The chain links TRBV5-1 to TRBJ1-2; possible D gene TRBD1, 6 bases. CDR3 length equals 17 residues. The germline V and J ends were trimmed by 0 bases and 0 bases, with 15 bases remaining between them. Germline CDR1 SGHRS, CDR2 YFSETQ. The CDR3 protein is CASSLAGHITSNYGYTF. The CDR3 bases are TGCGCCAGCAGCTTGGCGGGACACATCACCTCTAACTATGGCTACACCTTC. The full variable domain, completed using reference TRBV5-1 and TRBJ1-2, is KAGVTQTPRYLIKTRGQQVTLSCSPISGHRSVSWYQQTPGQGLQFLFEYFSETQRNKGNFPGRFSGRQFSNSRSEMNVSTLELGDSALYLCASSLAGHITSNYGYTFGSGTRLTVV.

This chain joins TRBV5-1 and TRBJ1-1; maybe TRBD1 (5 bases). Germline CDR1 is SGHRS and CDR2 is YFSETQ. V was shortened by 3 bases and J by 5 bases, with 14 bases between the two germline ends. This CDR3 comprises 14 residues. The CDR3: CASSSGKGRTEAFF. CDR3 coding DNA: TGCGCCAGCAGCTCTGGGAAGGGGAGGACTGAAGCTTTCTTT.

V is TRBV7-2 and J is TRBJ2-3; the match to TRBD2 covers 8 bases. Unmatched junction bases numbered 8, after V lost 1 base and J lost 2 bases. This CDR3 region has 17 residues. CDR1 is SGHTA and CDR2 is FQGNSA in the germline V gene. The CDR3 nucleotides are TGTGCCAGCAGCTTAGTAGGACGGGGGGGTTTCACAGATACGCAGTATTTT. This translates into CASSLVGRGGFTDTQYF.

The chain carries TRBV24-1 and TRBJ1-2; 11 bases agree with TRBD1. CDR1 and CDR2 from the germline V gene are KGHDR and SFDVKD. The CDR3 spans 15 residues. Trimming took 4 bases from V and 5 from J; bases not matched to a gene: 5. The CDR3: CATSDPGQGEYGYTF. As DNA, the CDR3 is TGTGCCACCAGTGACCCGGGACAGGGGGAATATGGCTACACCTTC.

This chain joins TRBV4-2 and TRBJ1-3, with TRBD1 matching over 10 bases. After removal of 4 bases from V and 3 bases from J, the junction contained 12 bases not matched to a gene. The CDR3 runs 18 residues. Germline CDR1 is LGHNA and CDR2 is YNFKEQ. CDR3 sequence: CASSRLGDRGRSGNTIYF. The CDR3 DNA is TGTGCCAGCAGCCGCCTGGGTGACAGGGGGCGCAGTGGAAACACCATATATTTT.

This chain connects TRBV7-2 to TRBJ2-4, with TRBD2 matching 10 bases. Germline CDR1 SGHTA, CDR2 FQGNSA. V was clipped by 8 bases and J by 7 bases; unmatched bases: 5. The length of the CDR3 is 13 residues. The CDR3 region is CASERGGLNIQYF. The CDR3 nucleotides read TGTGCCAGCGAGCGGGGGGGCTTGAACATTCAGTACTTC.

This clone came up once. CDR3 sequence: CSVGTSTGGAWDYGYTF. CDR3 DNA: TGCAGCGTGGGCACTTCGACAGGGGGCGCTTGGGACTATGGCTACACCTTC. The rearrangement joins TRBV29-1 to TRBJ1-2; TRBD1 agrees at 10 bases. CDR1 is SQVTM and CDR2 is ANQGSEA in the germline V gene. Trimming removed 6 bases from V and 3 bases from J; junction bases left unmatched: 16. The CDR3 extends over 17 amino acids.

The rearrangement uses TRBV30 and TRBJ2-7; weak D call: TRBD2 (6 bases). The CDR3 runs 14 residues. Germline V gene data show CDR1 as GTSNPN and CDR2 as SVGIG (reference sequence). The ends were cut back, 3 bases at V and 2 bases at J, with 14 bases in the middle. The CDR3 nucleotides are TGTGCCTGGAGAGAGACAGCGGGTACCTACGAGCAGTACTTC. Encoded protein: CAWRETAGTYEQYF.

The V call is TRBV5-1, the J call TRBJ2-5, with 12 bases lining up with TRBD2. The V and J ends lost 1 base and 2 bases, in that order; junction bases with no gene match: 9. The CDR3 has 18 residues. Germline loops: CDR1 SGHRS, CDR2 YFSETQ. The CDR3 DNA follows: TGCGCCAGCAGCTTGAGGGCTAGCGGGGGGGCTTCTCAAGAGACCCAGTACTTC. It is translated as CASSLRASGGASQETQYF.

The J gene is TRBJ1-2, the V gene TRBV5-4, with 9 bases lining up with TRBD1. Trimming removed 0 bases from V and 2 bases from J; junction bases left unmatched: 5. Germline V gene sequence: CDR1 SGHNT, CDR2 YYREEE (reference sequence). The CDR3 runs 16 residues. The chain's CDR3 is CASSLATGQGNYGYTF. The CDR3 DNA follows: TGTGCCAGCAGCTTGGCCACGGGACAGGGCAACTATGGCTACACCTTC.

The V call is TRBV9, the J call TRBJ2-2; perhaps TRBD2 as D (6 bases). CDR1 is SGDLS and CDR2 is YYNGEE in the germline V gene. The CDR3 runs 17 residues. Trimming took off 0 bases at V and 3 bases at J, with 15 bases between the two ends. The CDR3 DNA reads as TGTGCCAGCAGCGTAGAAAGATGGAGGGAATACACCGGGGAGCTGTTTTTT. Translation: CASSVERWREYTGELFF.

The gene calls are TRBV6-5 and TRBJ1-2; 8 nucleotides align to TRBD1. V trimming: 7 bases; J trimming: 4 bases; junction bases outside the gene matches: 8. The length of the CDR3 is 14 residues. Germline-derived CDR1 and CDR2 are MNHEY and SVGAGI. CDR3 nucleotide sequence: TGTGCCAGCAAGGCAGGGGGCAGTGGCTATGGCTACACCTTC. Amino acids: CASKAGGSGYGYTF.

V usage is TRBV18 and J usage is TRBJ2-5; 10 bases match TRBD2. The trim removed 1 base at V and 2 bases at J, leaving 10 bases unmatched. The CDR3 spans 18 residues. Per the germline V gene, CDR1 is KGHSH and CDR2 is LQKENI. For the CDR3, the DNA is TGTGCCAGCTCACCACTAGCGGGGGGACCGATTCGGCAAGAGACCCAGTACTTC. Translated, it gives CASSPLAGGPIRQETQYF.

The chain combines TRBV6-5 with TRBJ1-2; weak D call: TRBD1 (5 bases). Trimming cost V 0 bases and J 4 bases, with 12 bases left between them. CDR1 and CDR2 (germline): MNHEY, SVGAGI. The CDR3 covers 15 residues. CDR3 amino acids: CASSYSRTLLYGYTF. Here the CDR3 DNA reads TGTGCCAGCAGTTACTCGAGGACACTTCTCTATGGCTACACCTTC.

The J gene is TRBJ1-2, the V gene TRBV9, with 10 bases fitting TRBD1. The CDR3 runs to 17 residues. V lost 7 bases to trimming and J lost 7 bases; unmatched junction nucleotides: 19. CDR1 is SGDLS, CDR2 YYNGEE, per germline. CDR3: CASGSSLPDRGPGGYTF. CDR3 DNA: TGTGCCAGCGGAAGTAGTTTGCCCGACAGGGGGCCGGGTGGCTACACCTTC.

This clone came up once. The chain links TRBV25-1 to TRBJ1-4; D possibly corresponds to TRBD1 (5 bases). The CDR3 contains 15 residues. V lost 2 bases, J lost 5 bases, and 12 bases lay in between. Germline V gene data show CDR1 as MGHDK and CDR2 as SYGVNS. CDR3 DNA: TGTGCCAGCAGTGAAGCAGGGCGGGGAAATGAAAAACTGTTTTTT. This sequence encodes CASSEAGRGNEKLFF.

The rearrangement uses TRBV7-9 and TRBJ2-7; D gene ambiguous. V gave up 3 bases and J gave up 2 bases, with 5 bases separating them. This CDR3 has 12 amino acids. Per germline, CDR1 SEHNR and CDR2 FQNEAQ (reference sequence). The CDR3 reads CASSLSTYEQYF. In DNA, the CDR3 is TGTGCCAGCAGCTTGAGTACCTACGAGCAGTACTTC. Drawing the rest from reference TRBV7-9 and TRBJ2-7, the complete variable domain is DTGVSQNPRHKITKRGQNVTFRCDPISEHNRLYWYRQTLGQGPEFLTYFQNEAQLEKSRLLSDRFSAERPKGSFSTLEIQRTEQGDSAMYLCASSLSTYEQYFGPGTRLTVT.

The J gene is TRBJ2-1, the V gene TRBV4-1; 7 positions agree with TRBD2. The CDR3 is 18 amino acids. The V and J ends lost 2 bases and 6 bases, in that order; junction bases with no gene match: 16. In germline, CDR1 is MGHRA, CDR2 YSYEKL. Here the CDR3 DNA reads TGCGCCAGCAGCCAACTTGGGGGGGGAGGGGATTTATTCAATGAGCAGTTCTTC. Its translation: CASSQLGGGGDLFNEQFF.

This chain joins TRBV5-6 and TRBJ1-3, with 9 bases that match TRBD1. V was pared by 1 base and J by 2 bases, with 7 bases of the junction left unmatched. The CDR3 is made up of 17 amino acids. Germline V gene sequence: CDR1 SGHDT, CDR2 YYEEEE. The CDR3 sequence is CASSLYGRQGAGNTIYF. The CDR3 DNA is TGTGCCAGCAGCTTGTACGGGAGACAGGGGGCTGGAAACACCATATATTTT.

The chain is built from TRBV29-1 and TRBJ1-3; a weak D match, TRBD1 (6 bases). Trimming removed 2 bases from V and 5 bases from J, with 10 bases in between. CDR1 and CDR2 from the germline V gene are SQVTM and ANQGSEA. This CDR3 contains 13 residues. CDR3 coding DNA: TGCAGCGTTGAACAGGGGCAGAGAAACACCATATATTTT. Translation gives CSVEQGQRNTIYF.

CDR3 DNA sequence: TGTGCCAGCAGCTTATCCGCAGGGCCTAGAGGCTACACCTTC. As protein: CASSLSAGPRGYTF. The chain combines TRBV13 with TRBJ1-2, with a possible D match to TRBD1 (5 bases). The CDR3 has 14 amino acids. Trimming removed 2 bases from V and 8 bases from J, with 15 bases in between. CDR1 and CDR2 (germline): PRHDT, FYEKMQ (reference sequence).

The chain has TRBV29-1 and TRBJ1-2; D is possibly TRBD1 (6 bases). Germline V lookup: CDR1 SQVTM, CDR2 ANQGSEA. V gave up 4 bases and J gave up 1 base, with 7 bases separating them. This CDR3 has 12 amino acids. The CDR3 coding sequence is TGCAGCGTTGTGGACAGTAACTATGGCTACACCTTC. Translation gives CSVVDSNYGYTF.